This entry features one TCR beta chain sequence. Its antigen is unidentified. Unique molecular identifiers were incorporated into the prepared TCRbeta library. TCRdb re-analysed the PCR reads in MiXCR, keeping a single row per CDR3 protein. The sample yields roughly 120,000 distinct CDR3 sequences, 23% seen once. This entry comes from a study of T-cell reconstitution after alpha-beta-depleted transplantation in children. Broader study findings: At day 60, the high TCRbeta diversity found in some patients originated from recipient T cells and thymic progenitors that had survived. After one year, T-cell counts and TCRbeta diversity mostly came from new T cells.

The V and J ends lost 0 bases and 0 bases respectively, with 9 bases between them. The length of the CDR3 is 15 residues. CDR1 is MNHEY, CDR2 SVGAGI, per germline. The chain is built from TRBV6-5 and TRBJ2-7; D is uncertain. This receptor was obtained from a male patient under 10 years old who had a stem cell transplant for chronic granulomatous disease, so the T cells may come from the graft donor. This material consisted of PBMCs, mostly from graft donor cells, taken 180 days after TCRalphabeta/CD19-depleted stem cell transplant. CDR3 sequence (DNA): TGTGCCAGCAGTTACTCGAGAGTCAGCTCCTACGAGCAGTACTTC. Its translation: CASSYSRVSSYEQYF.